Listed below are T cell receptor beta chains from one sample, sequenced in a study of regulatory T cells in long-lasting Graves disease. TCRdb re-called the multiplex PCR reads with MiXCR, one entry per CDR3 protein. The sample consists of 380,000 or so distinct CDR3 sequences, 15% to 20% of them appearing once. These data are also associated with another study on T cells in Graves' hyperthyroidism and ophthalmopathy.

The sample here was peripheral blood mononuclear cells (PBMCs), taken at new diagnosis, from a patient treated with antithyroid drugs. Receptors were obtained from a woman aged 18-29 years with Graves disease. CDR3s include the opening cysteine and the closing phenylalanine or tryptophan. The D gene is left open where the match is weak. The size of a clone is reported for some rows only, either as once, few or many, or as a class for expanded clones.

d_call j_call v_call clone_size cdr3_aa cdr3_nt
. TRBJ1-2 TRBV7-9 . CASRPAAGNYGYTF TGTGCCAGCAGACCTGCGGCAGGGAACTATGGCTACACCTTC
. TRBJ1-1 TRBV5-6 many CASSRNSGYEAFF TGTGCCAGCAGCCGTAATTCGGGATACGAAGCTTTCTTT
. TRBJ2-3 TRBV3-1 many CASSQDLETLTDTQYF TGTGCCAGCAGCCAAGATTTGGAGACCCTCACAGATACGCAGTATTTT
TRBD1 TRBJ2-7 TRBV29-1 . CSAGTGPIYEQYF TGCAGCGCCGGGACAGGGCCTATATACGAGCAGTACTTC
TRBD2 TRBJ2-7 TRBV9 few CASSPGGGFREQYF TGTGCCAGCAGCCCCGGGGGGGGATTCCGCGAGCAGTACTTC
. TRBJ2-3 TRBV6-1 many CASTPLGSTDTQYF TGTGCCAGCACCCCCTTGGGGAGCACAGATACGCAGTATTTT
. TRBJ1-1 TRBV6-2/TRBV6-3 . CASSHAQEATEAFF TGTGCCAGCTCCCACGCACAGGAGGCCACTGAAGCTTTCTTT
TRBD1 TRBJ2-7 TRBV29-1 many CSVGTGTYEQYF TGCAGCGTTGGGACAGGCACCTACGAGCAGTACTTC
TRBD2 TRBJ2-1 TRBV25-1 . CASIPTSGRQFF TGTGCCAGCATACCTACTAGCGGGAGGCAGTTCTTC
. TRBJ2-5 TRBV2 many CASRLKGQETQYF TGTGCCAGCAGATTGAAGGGGCAAGAGACCCAGTACTTC
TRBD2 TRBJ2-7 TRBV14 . CASSQVHGGEQYF TGTGCCAGCAGCCAGGTCCACGGGGGGGAGCAGTACTTC
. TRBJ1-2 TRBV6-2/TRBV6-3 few CASSYSNIGGYTF TGTGCCAGCAGTTACTCGAATATAGGTGGCTACACCTTC
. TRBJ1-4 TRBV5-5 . CASSFRSRENEKLFF TGTGCCAGCAGCTTTCGGAGTAGAGAAAATGAAAAACTGTTTTTT
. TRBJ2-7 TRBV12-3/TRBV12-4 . CASSFGRSEGHEQHF TGTGCCAGCAGTTTCGGGCGGTCGGAGGGGCACGAGCAGCACTTC
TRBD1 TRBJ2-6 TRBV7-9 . CASSSSRGLPGANVLTF TGTGCCAGCAGCTCGTCCAGGGGGTTACCTGGGGCCAACGTCCTGACTTTC
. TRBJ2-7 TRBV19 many CASSSTDPQAKYF TGTGCCAGTAGTTCCACGGACCCTCAGGCGAAATACTTC
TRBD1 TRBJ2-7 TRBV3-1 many CASSRGTGAIYEQYF TGTGCCAGCAGCCGAGGGACAGGGGCTATCTACGAGCAGTACTTC
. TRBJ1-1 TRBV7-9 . CASSLTLENTEAFF TGTGCCAGCAGCTTAACATTAGAGAACACTGAAGCTTTCTTT
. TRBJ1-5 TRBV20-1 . CSAPGRGVRYSNQPQHF TGCAGTGCTCCAGGACGTGGGGTTAGATATAGCAATCAGCCCCAGCATTTT
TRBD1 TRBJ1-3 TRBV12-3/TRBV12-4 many CASSFRDRAGNTIYF TGTGCCAGCAGTTTCCGGGACAGGGCTGGAAACACCATATATTTT
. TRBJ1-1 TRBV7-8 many CASTEGNNRAFF TGTGCCAGCACCGAGGGAAACAATAGGGCTTTCTTT
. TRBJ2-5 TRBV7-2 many CASILADQETQYF TGTGCCAGCATACTAGCTGATCAAGAGACCCAGTACTTC
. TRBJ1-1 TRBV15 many CATSRVVNTEAFF TGTGCCACCAGCAGAGTGGTGAACACTGAAGCTTTCTTT
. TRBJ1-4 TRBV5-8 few CASSLSGGGREKLFF TGTGCCAGCAGCTTGTCCGGGGGCGGTCGTGAAAAACTGTTTTTT
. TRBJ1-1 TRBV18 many CASSPRQVTEAFF TGTGCCAGCTCCCCGAGGCAGGTCACTGAAGCTTTCTTT
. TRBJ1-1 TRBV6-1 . CASSLQVIGRLNTEALF TGTGCCAGCAGCCTTCAGGTTATTGGGCGCCTGAACACTGAAGCTCTCTTT
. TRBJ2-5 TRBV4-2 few CASSQGQSSETQYF TGTGCCAGCAGCCAAGGGCAATCTTCAGAGACCCAGTACTTC
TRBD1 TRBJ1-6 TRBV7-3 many CASSSRQGRSPLHF TGTGCCAGCAGCTCTCGACAGGGCCGGTCACCCCTCCACTTT
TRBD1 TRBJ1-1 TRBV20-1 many CSARDRGYTEAFF TGCAGTGCTAGGGACAGGGGATACACTGAAGCTTTCTTT
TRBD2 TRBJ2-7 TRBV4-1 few CASSQGGTSGTLSYEQYF TGCGCCAGCAGCCAAGGGGGGACTAGCGGGACCCTCTCCTACGAGCAGTACTTC
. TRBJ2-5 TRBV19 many CASSIGNQETQYF TGTGCCAGTAGTATCGGGAATCAAGAGACCCAGTACTTC
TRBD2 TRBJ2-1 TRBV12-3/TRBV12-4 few CASSPGLADLGEQFF TGTGCCAGCAGTCCAGGACTAGCGGACCTCGGGGAGCAGTTCTTC